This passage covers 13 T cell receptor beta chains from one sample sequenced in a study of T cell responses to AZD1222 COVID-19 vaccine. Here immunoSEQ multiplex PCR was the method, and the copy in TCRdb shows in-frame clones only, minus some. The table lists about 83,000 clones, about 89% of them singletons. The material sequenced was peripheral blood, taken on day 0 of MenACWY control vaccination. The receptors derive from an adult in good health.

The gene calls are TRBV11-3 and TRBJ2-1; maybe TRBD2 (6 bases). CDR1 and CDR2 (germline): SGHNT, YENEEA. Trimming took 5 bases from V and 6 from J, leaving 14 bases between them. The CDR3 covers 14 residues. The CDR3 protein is CASSEPGLLNEQFF. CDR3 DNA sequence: TGTGCCAGCAGCGAACCGGGACTTCTCAATGAGCAGTTCTTC.

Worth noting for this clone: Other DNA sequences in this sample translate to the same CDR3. DNA for the CDR3: TGTGCCTGGAGTGGCGGGGACAATCAGCCCCAGCATTTT. Translated, it gives CAWSGGDNQPQHF. The rearrangement joins TRBV30 to TRBJ1-5; D gene unclear. CDR1 GTSNPN and CDR2 SVGIG come from the germline V gene (reference sequence). The CDR3 extends over 13 amino acids. Trimming took off 1 base at V and 3 bases at J, with 7 bases between the two ends.

The CDR3 loop reads CASSQEGTVNIQYF. As DNA, the CDR3 is TGTGCCAGCAGCCAAGAAGGGACAGTAAACATTCAGTACTTC. The J gene is TRBJ2-4, the V gene TRBV3-1 (or the pseudogene TRBV3-2); 7 bases fit TRBD1. Germline lookup yields CDR1 LGHDT and CDR2 YNNKEL (reference sequence). The V gene end was trimmed by 0 bases and the J gene end by 6 bases; junction bases not matched to a gene: 2. CDR3 length: 14 amino acids.

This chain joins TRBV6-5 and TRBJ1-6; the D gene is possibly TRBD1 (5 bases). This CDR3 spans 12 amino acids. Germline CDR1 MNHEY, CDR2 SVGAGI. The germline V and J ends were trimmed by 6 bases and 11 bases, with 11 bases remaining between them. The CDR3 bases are TGTGCCAGCAGCGGGGGGGGGACACCCCTCCACTTT. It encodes CASSGGGTPLHF.

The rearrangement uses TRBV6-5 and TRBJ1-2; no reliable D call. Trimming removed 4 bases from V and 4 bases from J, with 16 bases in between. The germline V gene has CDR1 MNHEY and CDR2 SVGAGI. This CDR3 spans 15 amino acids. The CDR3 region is CASSSQREKGYGYTF. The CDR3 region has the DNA TGTGCCAGCAGTTCCCAAAGGGAAAAGGGCTATGGCTACACCTTC.

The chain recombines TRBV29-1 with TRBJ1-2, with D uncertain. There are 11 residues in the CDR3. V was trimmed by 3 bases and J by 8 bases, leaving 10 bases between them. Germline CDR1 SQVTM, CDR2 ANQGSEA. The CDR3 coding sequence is TGCAGCGTTGATGGAAACAGAGGCTACACCTTC. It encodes CSVDGNRGYTF.

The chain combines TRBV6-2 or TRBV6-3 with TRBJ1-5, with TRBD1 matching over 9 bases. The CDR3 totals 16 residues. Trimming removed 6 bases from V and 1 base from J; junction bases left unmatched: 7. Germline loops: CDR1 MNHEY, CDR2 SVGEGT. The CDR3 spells CASSRTGQGSNQPQHF. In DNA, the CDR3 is TGTGCCAGCAGCCGTACCGGACAGGGGAGCAATCAGCCCCAGCATTTT.

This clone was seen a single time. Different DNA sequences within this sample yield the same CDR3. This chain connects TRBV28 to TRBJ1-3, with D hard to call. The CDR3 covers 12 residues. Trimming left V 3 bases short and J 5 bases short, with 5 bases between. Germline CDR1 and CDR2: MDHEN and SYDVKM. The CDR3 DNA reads TGTGCCAGCAGTTTTCAGAGAAACACCATATATTTT. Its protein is CASSFQRNTIYF.

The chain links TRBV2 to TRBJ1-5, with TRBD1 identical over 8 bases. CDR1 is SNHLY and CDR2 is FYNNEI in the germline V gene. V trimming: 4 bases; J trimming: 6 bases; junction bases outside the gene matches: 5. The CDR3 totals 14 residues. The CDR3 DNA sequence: TGTGCCAGCAGTGTGGACAGGGTAGGTCAGCCCCAGCATTTT. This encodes CASSVDRVGQPQHF.

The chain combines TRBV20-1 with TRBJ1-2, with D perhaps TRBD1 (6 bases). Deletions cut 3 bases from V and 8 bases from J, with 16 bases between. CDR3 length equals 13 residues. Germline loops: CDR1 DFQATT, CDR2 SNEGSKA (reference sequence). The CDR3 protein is CSASRGPVGGYTF. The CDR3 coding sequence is TGCAGTGCTAGTCGGGGGCCCGTCGGGGGCTACACCTTC.

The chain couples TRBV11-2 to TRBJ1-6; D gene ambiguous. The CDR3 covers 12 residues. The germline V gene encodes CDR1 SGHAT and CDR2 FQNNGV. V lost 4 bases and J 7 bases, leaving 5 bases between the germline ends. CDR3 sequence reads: CASSSANSPLHF. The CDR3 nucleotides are TGTGCCAGCAGCTCCGCCAATTCACCCCTCCACTTT.

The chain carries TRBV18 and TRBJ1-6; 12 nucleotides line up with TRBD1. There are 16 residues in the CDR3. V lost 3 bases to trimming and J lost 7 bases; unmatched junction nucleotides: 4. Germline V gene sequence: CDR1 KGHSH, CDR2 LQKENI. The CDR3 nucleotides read TGTGCCAGCTCACCTCGCGGGACAGGGGGCAATTCACCCCTCCACTTT. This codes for CASSPRGTGGNSPLHF.

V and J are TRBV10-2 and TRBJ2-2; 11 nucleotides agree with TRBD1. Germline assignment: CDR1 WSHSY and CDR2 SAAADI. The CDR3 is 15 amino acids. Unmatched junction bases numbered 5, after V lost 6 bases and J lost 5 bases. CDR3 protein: CASSGQGAGTGELFF. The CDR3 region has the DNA TGCGCCAGCAGCGGACAGGGGGCAGGAACCGGGGAGCTGTTTTTT.